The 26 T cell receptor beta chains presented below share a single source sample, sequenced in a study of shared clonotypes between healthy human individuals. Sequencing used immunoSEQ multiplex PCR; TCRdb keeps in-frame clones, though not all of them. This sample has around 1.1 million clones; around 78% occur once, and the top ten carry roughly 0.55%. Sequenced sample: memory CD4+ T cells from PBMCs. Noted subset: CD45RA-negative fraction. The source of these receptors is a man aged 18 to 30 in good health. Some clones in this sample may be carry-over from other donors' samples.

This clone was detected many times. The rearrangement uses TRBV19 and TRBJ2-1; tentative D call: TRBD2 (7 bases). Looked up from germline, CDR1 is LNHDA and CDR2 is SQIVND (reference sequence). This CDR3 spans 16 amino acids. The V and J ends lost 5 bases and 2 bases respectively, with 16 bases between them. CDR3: CASSRGRESPYNEQFF. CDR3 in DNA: TGTGCCAGTAGTCGGGGGCGGGAGAGCCCCTACAATGAGCAGTTCTTC. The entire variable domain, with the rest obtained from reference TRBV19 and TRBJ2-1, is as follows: DGGITQSPKYLFRKEGQNVTLSCEQNLNHDAMYWYRQDPGQGLRLIYYSQIVNDFQKGDIAEGYSVSREKKESFPLTVTSAQKNPTAFYLCASSRGRESPYNEQFFGPGTRLTVL.

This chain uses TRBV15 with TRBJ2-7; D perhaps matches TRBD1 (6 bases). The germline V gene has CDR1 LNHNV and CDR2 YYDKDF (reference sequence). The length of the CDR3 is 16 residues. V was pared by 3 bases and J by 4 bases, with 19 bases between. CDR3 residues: CATSRGTQGIGYEQYF. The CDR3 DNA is TGTGCCACCAGCAGGGGGACACAGGGAATAGGGTACGAGCAGTACTTC.

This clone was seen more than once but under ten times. CDR3 protein: CASSIQEFTGELFF. In DNA form, the CDR3 reads TGTGCCAGTAGTATTCAGGAGTTCACCGGGGAGCTGTTTTTT. V and J are TRBV19 and TRBJ2-2, with no clear D. The V and J ends lost 3 bases and 4 bases respectively, with 9 bases between them. The CDR3 sequence is 14 residues long. Per the germline V gene, CDR1 is LNHDA and CDR2 is SQIVND (reference sequence).

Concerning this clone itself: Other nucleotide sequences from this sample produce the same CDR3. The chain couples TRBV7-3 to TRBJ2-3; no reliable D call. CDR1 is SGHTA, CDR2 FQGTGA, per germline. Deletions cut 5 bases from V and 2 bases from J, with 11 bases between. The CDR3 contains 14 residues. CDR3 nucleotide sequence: TGTGCCAGCAGCCCCGGGCAGTCCACAGATACGCAGTATTTT. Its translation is CASSPGQSTDTQYF.

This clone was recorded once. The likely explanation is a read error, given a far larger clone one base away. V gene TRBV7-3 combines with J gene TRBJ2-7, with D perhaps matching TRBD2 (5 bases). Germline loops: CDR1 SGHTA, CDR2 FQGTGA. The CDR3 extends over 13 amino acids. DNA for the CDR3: TGTACCAGCAGACCCAGCGGCTCCTACGAGCAGTACTTC. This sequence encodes CTSRPSGSYEQYF.

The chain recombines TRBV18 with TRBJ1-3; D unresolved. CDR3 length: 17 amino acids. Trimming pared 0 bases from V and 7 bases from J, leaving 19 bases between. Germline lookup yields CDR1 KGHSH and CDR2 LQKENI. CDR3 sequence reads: CASSPPSVPISANTIYF. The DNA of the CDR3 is TGTGCCAGCTCACCACCGTCCGTACCGATAAGCGCCAACACCATATATTTT.

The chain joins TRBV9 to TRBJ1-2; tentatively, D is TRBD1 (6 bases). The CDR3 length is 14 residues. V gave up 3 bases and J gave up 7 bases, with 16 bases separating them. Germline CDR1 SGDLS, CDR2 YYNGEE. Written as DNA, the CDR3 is TGTGCCAGCAGCGCTAACAGGGAACGGGGTGGCTACACCTTC. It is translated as CASSANRERGGYTF.

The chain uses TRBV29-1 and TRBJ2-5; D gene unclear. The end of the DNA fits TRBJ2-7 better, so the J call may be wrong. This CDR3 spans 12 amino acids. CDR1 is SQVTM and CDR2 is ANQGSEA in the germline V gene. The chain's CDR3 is CSAKTSTYEQYF. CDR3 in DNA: TGCAGCGCCAAGACTTCCACCTACGAGCAGTACTTC.

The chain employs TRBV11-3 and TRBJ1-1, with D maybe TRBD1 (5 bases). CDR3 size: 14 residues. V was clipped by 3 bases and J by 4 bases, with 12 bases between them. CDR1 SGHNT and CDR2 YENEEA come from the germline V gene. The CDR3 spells CASSFGGSGTEAFF. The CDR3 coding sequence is TGTGCCAGCAGCTTCGGGGGATCGGGCACTGAAGCTTTCTTT.

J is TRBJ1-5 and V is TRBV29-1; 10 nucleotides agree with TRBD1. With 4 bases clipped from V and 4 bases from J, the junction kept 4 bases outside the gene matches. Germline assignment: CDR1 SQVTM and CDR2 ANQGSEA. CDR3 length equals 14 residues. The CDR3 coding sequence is TGCAGCGTTGCGGGGACAGGGGTAAATCAGCCCCAGCATTTT. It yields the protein CSVAGTGVNQPQHF.

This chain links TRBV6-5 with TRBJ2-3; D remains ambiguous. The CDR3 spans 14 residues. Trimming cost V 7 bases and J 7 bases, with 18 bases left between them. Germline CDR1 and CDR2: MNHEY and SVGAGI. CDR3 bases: TGTGCCAGCATTCCTGGACGCATCGGCAATACGCAGTATTTT. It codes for CASIPGRIGNTQYF.

CDR3 DNA: TGTGCCAGCAGTTACAACCCTAGCGGGAGTAACGACATTCAGTACTTC. It specifies CASSYNPSGSNDIQYF. The chain joins TRBV6-5 to TRBJ2-4, with TRBD2 matching over 10 bases. Germline CDR1 is MNHEY and CDR2 is SVGAGI. CDR3 length: 16 residues. J was trimmed by 8 bases and V by 2 bases; bases with no gene match: 9.

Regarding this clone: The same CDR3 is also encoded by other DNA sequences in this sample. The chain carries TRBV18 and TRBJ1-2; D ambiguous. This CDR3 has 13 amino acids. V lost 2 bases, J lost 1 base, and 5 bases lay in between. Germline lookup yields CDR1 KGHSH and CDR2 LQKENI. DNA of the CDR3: TGTGCCAGCTCACCAGGTGGTAACTATGGCTACACCTTC. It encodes CASSPGGNYGYTF.

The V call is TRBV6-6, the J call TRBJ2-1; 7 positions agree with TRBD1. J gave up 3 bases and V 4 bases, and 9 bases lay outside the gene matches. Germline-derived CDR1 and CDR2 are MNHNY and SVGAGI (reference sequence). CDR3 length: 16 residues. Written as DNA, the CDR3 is TGTGCCAGCAGTTCGGGACAGCGATTCGACTACAATGAGCAGTTCTTC. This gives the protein CASSSGQRFDYNEQFF.

The CDR3 nucleotides are TGTGCCAGCGAAAGTGTGACAAGCACTGAAGCTTTCTTT. Translated: CASESVTSTEAFF. The V and J genes are TRBV28 and TRBJ1-1; D is unresolved. The CDR3 extends over 13 amino acids. Per germline, CDR1 MDHEN and CDR2 SYDVKM. V lost 8 bases to trimming and J lost 4 bases, with 14 bases between them.

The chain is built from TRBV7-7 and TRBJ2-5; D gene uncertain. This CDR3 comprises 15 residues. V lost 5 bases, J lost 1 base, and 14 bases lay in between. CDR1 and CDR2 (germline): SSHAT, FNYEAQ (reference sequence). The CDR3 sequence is CASSLGSFPQETQYF. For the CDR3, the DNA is TGTGCCAGCAGCCTAGGGTCTTTCCCCCAAGAGACCCAGTACTTC.

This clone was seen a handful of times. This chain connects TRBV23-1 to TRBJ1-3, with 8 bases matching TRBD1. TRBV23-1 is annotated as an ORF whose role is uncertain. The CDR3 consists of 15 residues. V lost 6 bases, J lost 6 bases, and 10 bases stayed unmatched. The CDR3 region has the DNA TGCGCCAGCAGCCGGGTACAGGGGGGTGTAAACACCATATATTTT. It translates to CASSRVQGGVNTIYF.

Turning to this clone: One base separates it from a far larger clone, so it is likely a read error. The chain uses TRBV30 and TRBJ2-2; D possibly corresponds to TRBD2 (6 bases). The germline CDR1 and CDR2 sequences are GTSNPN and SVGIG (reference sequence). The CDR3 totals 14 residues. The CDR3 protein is CAWALAVNAGELFF. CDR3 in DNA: TGTGCCTGGGCCTTAGCGGTGAACGCCGGGGAGCTGTTTTTT.

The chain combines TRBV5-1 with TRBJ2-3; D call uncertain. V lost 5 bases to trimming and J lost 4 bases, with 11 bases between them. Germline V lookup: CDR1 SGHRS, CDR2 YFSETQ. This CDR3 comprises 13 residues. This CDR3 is CASRQEVADTQYF. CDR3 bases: TGCGCCAGCAGGCAAGAGGTTGCAGATACGCAGTATTTT.

DNA of the CDR3: TGTGCCAGCAGTTCGGACAGCCCAATGCAGTTCTTC. It is translated as CASSSDSPMQFF. The chain combines TRBV2 with TRBJ2-1; TRBD1 is a possible D gene (6 bases). Germline loops: CDR1 SNHLY, CDR2 FYNNEI. V lost 5 bases to trimming and J lost 12 bases, with 14 bases between them. CDR3 length: 12 amino acids.

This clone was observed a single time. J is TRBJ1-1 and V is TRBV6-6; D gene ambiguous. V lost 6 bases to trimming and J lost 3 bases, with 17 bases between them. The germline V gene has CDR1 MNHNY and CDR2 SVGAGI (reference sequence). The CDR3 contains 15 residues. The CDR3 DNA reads TGTGCCAGCAGGAGTCGGGGAGGGAGGGACACTGAAGCTTTCTTT. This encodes CASRSRGGRDTEAFF.

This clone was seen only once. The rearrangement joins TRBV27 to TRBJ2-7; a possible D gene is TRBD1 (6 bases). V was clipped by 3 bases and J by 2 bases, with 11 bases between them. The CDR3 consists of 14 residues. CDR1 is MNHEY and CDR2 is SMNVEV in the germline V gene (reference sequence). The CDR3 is CASSFEDSTYEQYF. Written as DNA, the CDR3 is TGTGCCAGCAGTTTTGAGGACAGCACCTACGAGCAGTACTTC.

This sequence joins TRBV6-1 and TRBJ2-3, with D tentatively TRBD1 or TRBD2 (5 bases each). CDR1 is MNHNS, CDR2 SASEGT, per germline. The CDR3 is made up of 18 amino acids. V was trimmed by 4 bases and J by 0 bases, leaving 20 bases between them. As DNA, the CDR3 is TGTGCCAGCAGTGGACCCAGAGGGACCGCATCTAGCACAGATACGCAGTATTTT. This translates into CASSGPRGTASSTDTQYF.

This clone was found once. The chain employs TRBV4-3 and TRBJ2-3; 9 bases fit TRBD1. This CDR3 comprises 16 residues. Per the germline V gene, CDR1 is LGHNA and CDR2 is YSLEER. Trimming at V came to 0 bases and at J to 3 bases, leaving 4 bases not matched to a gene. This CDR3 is CASSQEDRGWTDTQYF. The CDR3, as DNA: TGCGCCAGCAGCCAAGAAGACAGGGGGTGGACAGATACGCAGTATTTT.

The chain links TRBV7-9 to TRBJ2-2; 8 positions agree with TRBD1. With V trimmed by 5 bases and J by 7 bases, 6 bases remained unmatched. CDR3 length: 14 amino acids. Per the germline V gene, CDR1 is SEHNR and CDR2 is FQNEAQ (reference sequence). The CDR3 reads CASSEQGVGGELFF. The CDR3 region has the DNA TGTGCCAGCAGCGAACAGGGGGTGGGCGGGGAGCTGTTTTTT. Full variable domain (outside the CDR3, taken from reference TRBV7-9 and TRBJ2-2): DTGVSQNPRHKITKRGQNVTFRCDPISEHNRLYWYRQTLGQGPEFLTYFQNEAQLEKSRLLSDRFSAERPKGSFSTLEIQRTEQGDSAMYLCASSEQGVGGELFFGEGSRLTVL.

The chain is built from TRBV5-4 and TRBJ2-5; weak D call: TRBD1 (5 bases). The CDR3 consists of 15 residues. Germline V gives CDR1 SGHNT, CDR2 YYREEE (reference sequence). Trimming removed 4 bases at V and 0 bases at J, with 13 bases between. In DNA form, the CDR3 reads TGTGCCAGCAGCCCAGGGTTGGGGTACCAAGAGACCCAGTACTTC. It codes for CASSPGLGYQETQYF.